This TCR beta chain was obtained from a study of cytomegalovirus exposure and HLA in healthy donors. Concerning this clone itself: Antigen unknown.

V lost 0 bases to trimming and J lost 0 bases, with 8 bases between them. The CDR3 sequence is 15 residues long. Germline V gene sequence: CDR1 MNHEY, CDR2 SVGAGI. Primers for the PCR totalled 60 Vbeta and 13 Jbeta. Generated by immunoSEQ multiplex PCR, the TCRdb table keeps only in-frame clones and is missing some. The sample holds some 150,000 clones; roughly 80% are singletons and the top ten take roughly 3.6%. Study conclusions and caveats: Later analysis suggested most CMV-associated TCR beta chains were HLA-restricted. Some V segments (TRBV6-2 and TRBV6-3 among them) were excluded as indistinguishable.

This TCR was sampled from a man in his thirties or forties in good health and CMV-seropositive. Sequencing input: PBMCs. The rearrangement joins TRBV6-5 to TRBJ1-1; D is possibly TRBD1 (6 bases). Here the CDR3 reads CASSYSHRVNTEAFF. The CDR3 bases are TGTGCCAGCAGTTACTCCCACAGGGTGAACACTGAAGCTTTCTTT.